This TCR beta chain is drawn from a study of CD8 T cells in Susac syndrome. Study as a whole: Sequencing included Susac syndrome patients, over five of them with active disease and 8 or 9 in remission. General observations from the study: Clonal expansion was not seen in any Susac syndrome CD4+ T cell repertoire.

The diagnostic criteria were recently defined, and patients with Susac syndrome met them for definite or probable disease. As regards this clonotype: Its antigen is as yet unknown.

The CDR3 extends over 12 amino acids. V was pared by 5 bases and J by 1 base, with 8 bases between. CDR1 and CDR2 from the germline V gene are GTSNPN and SVGIG (reference sequence). An amount of RNA that ranged from roughly 0.5 to 1 ug was reverse transcribed with random hexamers. Amplification of TCR beta CDR3 spanned 54 Vbeta and 13 Jbeta via immunoSEQ multiplex PCR. MiXCR, run by TCRdb on the immunoSEQ multiplex PCR reads, gives a single entry per CDR3 protein. The top ten clones hold less than 0.15% of a sample with more than 150,000 distinct CDR3 sequences, around 95% of them seen once. The chain uses TRBV30 and TRBJ1-1, with D unresolved. This clonotype was obtained from a human donor with Susac syndrome. Material for sequencing was CD4+ T cells from PBMCs. The CDR3 DNA is TGTGCCTGGGCGCAGAAGAACACTGAAGCTTTCTTT. This gives the protein CAWAQKNTEAFF.